This T cell receptor beta chain comes out of a study of control samples from healthy donors and cancer patients. Method: immunoSEQ multiplex PCR; TCRdb's copy keeps in-frame clones and lacks some. The data contain 200,000 or so clones, about 94% of them singletons. This CDR3 comprises 14 residues. Trimming took 6 bases from V and 3 from J, leaving 12 bases between them. CDR1 MNHEY and CDR2 SVGAGI come from the germline V gene. This receptor was taken from a man aged 45-65 years in good health. Material: blood. The V and J genes are TRBV6-5 and TRBJ1-5, with a possible D match to TRBD1 (5 bases). The CDR3 DNA follows: TGTGCCAGCAGAGAGCCGGGACTCAATCAGCCCCAGCATTTT. Translating it yields CASREPGLNQPQHF.